This T cell receptor (beta chain) stems from a study of regulatory T cells in long-lasting Graves disease (dated by TCRdb to the early 2020s). As for the study more broadly: Newly diagnosed Graves' disease patients had taken antithyroid drugs for less than 3 months. This study used TCR sequencing and RNA sequencing of peripheral blood to compare persistent Graves' disease patients against newly diagnosed Graves' disease patients. The study was registered as a clinical trial and conducted in China. A total of roughly 35 samples underwent TCR sequencing: about 13 from persistent and around 20 from newly diagnosed Graves' disease patients. General conclusions and limits of the study: Persistent patients shared more public clonotypes among themselves (2,741) than newly diagnosed patients did (approximately 970). The authors noted that the small sample size was a limitation that may lower accuracy. Because the primary lesion, thyroid tissue, could not be accessed, the study looked at peripheral blood alone. Only the TCR beta chain was sequenced and analyzed. Persistent Graves' disease patients showed lower TCR Shannon entropy and fewer highly expanded clones than newly diagnosed patients, suggesting clonal expansion. TRBV28, TRBJ1-2 and TRBJ2-5 were preferentially used in persistent disease, while TRBV20-1 and TRBJ2-1 were favored in newly diagnosed disease.

Concerning this clonotype: The antigen this receptor binds is unknown. No per-base quality is available; no much larger clone lies one base away.

Taken with the paper, the label for time point translates to: newly diagnosed GD, antithyroid drugs for less than 3 months. For both TCR sequencing and RNA sequencing, RNA was extracted from PBMCs in TRIzol. Graves' disease was diagnosed according to American Thyroid Association guidelines. Recruitment of patients was carried out at an endocrinology department in Xi'an, China. From each patient, about 9.7 milliliters of peripheral blood was collected into an EDTA anticoagulant tube. Ficoll Paque Plus density gradient separation was used to isolate PBMCs, and no additional T cell sorting was done. An Agilent 2100 Bioanalyzer and agarose gel were used to assess RNA quality, and a NanoDrop 2000 was used to measure RNA concentration. Preparation of the library involved multiplex PCR. Sequenced on an Illumina HiSeq 4000. TCR beta libraries were built with iRepertoire HTBI primers and Arm-PCR amplification of CDR3 regions. Gel purification was performed on PCR products prior to sequencing. From the authors' description of their analysis: Across samples, 60 to 80 TRBV and over 11 TRBJ segments were identified and used for gene usage analysis of CDR3 amino acid clonotypes. Filtered high-quality paired reads were merged into contigs using COPE and FqMerger. BLAST was used to align contigs to the IMGT TRBV, TRBD and TRBJ reference genes, and CDR3 was defined following IMGT. Highly expanded clones were defined as clonotypes with a frequency above 0.1%. Repertoire diversity was measured by Shannon entropy, and V-J evenness by the Gini coefficient. Clonotypes shared by more than one individual were considered public. Using fastp trimming at Q25 and MiXCR clonotype assembly, TCRdb reanalyzed the public sequencing data and kept in-frame beta chains. Every entry covers one CDR3 protein and lists the most common genes and DNA from its rows. It is TCRdb's table, rather than the study itself, that gives the V and J calls and clone size. This sample lists about 440,000 distinct CDR3 sequences; about 16% were detected once. Clones ranked in the top ten supply about 10% of the sample.

The CDR3 holds 15 amino acids from the cysteine to the phenylalanine. Solely the CDR3 DNA is kept, with 45 bases framed from the first base. The V end loses 2 bases and the J end loses 5 bases, and a stretch of 15 bases separates them. The germline V gene (reference sequence) sets CDR1 to SEHNR and CDR2 to FQNEAQ. The same data also went into a second study, on T cells in Graves' hyperthyroidism and ophthalmopathy. As described in the second report: Graves' hyperthyroidism was defined as stable when no progression to ophthalmopathy occurred over 18 months of follow-up. The hyperthyroidism patients were between 18 and 65 years old and newly diagnosed, with a disease duration of less than 2 months. Exclusion was applied to patients with uncontrolled infections, other autoimmune diseases, pregnancy or lactation. Diagnoses relied on clinical symptoms, serum thyroxine and TRAb, thyroid ultrasound and orbital computed tomography. For the first round of RT-PCR on the TCR CDR3, the HTBI primer set was used together with the Qiagen OneStep RT-PCR kit. Most expanded thyroid clonotypes (frequency above 0.001) were also detected in blood, a finding suggesting that blood repertoires may reflect thyroid immune responses. In cross-validation, a model built on a 13 V-J signature told ophthalmopathy apart from stable hyperthyroidism with 87.88% sensitivity and around 81% specificity, and in testing the same model reached 80%/75%. In validation, progression to ophthalmopathy was predicted by the model with 70.59% sensitivity and 72.22% specificity, a median of roughly 6 months before onset. To identify distinguishing TCR V-J signatures, a discovery cohort of about 100 patients was used, comprising 43 with Graves' ophthalmopathy and approximately 58 with stable Graves' hyperthyroidism. Prospective prediction of ophthalmopathy was tested in an independent validation cohort of 18 to 20 hyperthyroidism patients and some 17 patients who later progressed to ophthalmopathy. For training and testing, the 110 or so patients in the discovery cohort were randomly divided in a 7:3 ratio. In addition, the study compared T-cell repertoires in thyroid tissue and in blood from roughly six Graves' hyperthyroidism patients. After blood sampling, hyperthyroidism patients were treated with methimazole at a starting dose of 30 mg daily, and ophthalmopathy patients were treated with high-dose intravenous methylprednisolone. Libraries were constructed in a second round of multiplex PCR, after which size selection and purification were carried out. Paired-end sequencing of the libraries was performed with 100 bp reads on an Illumina HiSeq2000. SOAPnuke was used to process the raw data, with reads discarded if the reads contained adapters or uncalled bases, had a mean Phred below 15, or lacked an exact constant-primer or identifier match. COPE v1.2.5 was used to merge the high-quality paired reads, and each unique nucleotide sequence was defined as a clonotype. MiTCR v1.1 was used to align clonotypes to the IMGT TRBV, TRBD and TRBJ reference segments. Only V-J combinations with frequency above 0.0001, covering approximately 99% of repertoires, were analysed. A TCS score was defined as the ratio between F50 (clonal expansion) and ExV (chaos), using BLOSUM62-based TCRdist between CDR3 peptides within each V-J. Welch's t-statistics and random forest reduced roughly 500 V-J features to roughly 13, which were used in a naive Bayes classifier (R e1071). Sample size was not statistically predetermined, and investigators were not blinded to group allocation. According to the paper, TCR Vbeta CDR3 sequencing was carried out on approximately 140 peripheral blood samples, which came from under 50 ophthalmopathy, approximately 72 hyperthyroidism and about 17 progressor patients.

This specimen was peripheral blood mononuclear cells (PBMCs), taken at new diagnosis, from a patient treated with antithyroid drugs. The TCR sequence derives from a woman aged 25 to 39 with Graves disease. Donor details come from another sample of the same person, matched by shared clones. This chain joins TRBV7-9 to TRBJ1-1, with no reliable assignment of the D segment. The nucleotide sequence reads TGTGCCAGCAGCTTAACAGCGGGGATGGTAACTGAAGCTTTCTTT. This encodes CASSLTAGMVTEAFF.